The present entry profiles one TCR beta chain with its context. Its antigen is undetermined. Researchers ran the PCR with 60 Vbeta and 13 Jbeta primers. The assay was immunoSEQ multiplex PCR, and TCRdb's table has in-frame clones only and misses some. The table has approximately 120,000 clones, around three quarters seen once. The record originates from a study of cytomegalovirus exposure and HLA in healthy donors. Study conclusions and caveats: It emerged from a later analysis that several of the most significant clusters appeared to be linked to common viral pathogens. Reportedly, HLA-A and HLA-B alleles of most subjects were accurately predicted from TCR beta. An analysis was carried out at a later point. It showed that HLA-associated TCR beta chains were more clonally expanded than equally common non-associated chains.

The donors, nominally healthy at sampling, likely had unrecorded immune exposures. Material: PBMCs. This receptor was identified in a middle-aged man in good health and CMV-seropositive.

The CDR3 loop is CASSPPGWEYNYGYTF. The CDR3 DNA reads TGTGCCAGCTCACCACCGGGTTGGGAGTATAACTATGGCTACACCTTC. The chain combines TRBV18 with TRBJ1-2; D unresolved. Trimming removed 0 bases from V and 1 base from J, with 12 bases in between. The CDR3 contains 16 residues. From germline, CDR1 is KGHSH and CDR2 LQKENI.